This T cell receptor (beta chain) stems from a study of metastatic and nonmetastatic thyroid tumors. Study overall: Across peripheral blood and tumor or nodule tissue samples taken from malignant and benign thyroid patients, the repertoires were compared with one another.

Findings of the study overall: The study reportedly found significantly higher TCR beta diversity in malignant thyroid tumors than benign nodules, in blood and tumor.

As processed by the authors: What underpinned the distant-metastasis classifier for papillary thyroid cancer was the set of CDR3 differences across clinicopathological groups. With MiXCR, TCRdb called clones anew from the PCR reads. Here the V and J calls rest on TCRdb's processing, not on the authors' analysis. The sample shows fewer than 25,000 clones, 15% to 17% of them seen only once. Germline CDR1 MNHEY, CDR2 SVGAGI. The CDR3 covers 16 residues. J was trimmed by 2 bases and V by 0 bases; bases with no gene match: 6. Patients had received no treatment of any kind before thyroid surgery. This clone appeared a few times. The antigen remains unidentified.

The sequence was collected from a female donor with papillary thyroid cancer or a benign thyroid nodule (not recorded which). Some clones in this sample may be carry-over from other donors' samples. The sequencing sample was made of blood. The chain uses TRBV6-5 and TRBJ2-7; 8 bases map to TRBD2. CDR3 in amino acids: CASSYSSLAGPYEQYF. The CDR3 DNA sequence: TGTGCCAGCAGTTACTCGAGCCTAGCGGGCCCCTACGAGCAGTACTTC.